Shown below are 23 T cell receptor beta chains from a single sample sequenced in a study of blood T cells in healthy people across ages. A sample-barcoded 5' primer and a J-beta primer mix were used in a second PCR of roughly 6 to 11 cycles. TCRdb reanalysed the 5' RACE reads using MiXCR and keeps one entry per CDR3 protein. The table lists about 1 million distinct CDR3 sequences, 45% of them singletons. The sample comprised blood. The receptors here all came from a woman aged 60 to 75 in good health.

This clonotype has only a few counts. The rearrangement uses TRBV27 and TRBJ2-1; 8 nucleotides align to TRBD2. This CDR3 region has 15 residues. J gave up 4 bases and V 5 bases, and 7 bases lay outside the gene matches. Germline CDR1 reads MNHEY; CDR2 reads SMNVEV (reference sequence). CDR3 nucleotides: TGTGCCAGCAGTAGTACTAGCGGAGTTTACAATGAGCAGTTCTTC. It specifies CASSSTSGVYNEQFF.

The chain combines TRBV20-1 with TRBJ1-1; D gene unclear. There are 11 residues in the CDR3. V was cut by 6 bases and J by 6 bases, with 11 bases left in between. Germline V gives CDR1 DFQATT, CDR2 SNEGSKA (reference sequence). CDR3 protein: CSAPTVAEAFF. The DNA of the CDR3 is TGCAGTGCCCCGACTGTAGCTGAAGCTTTCTTT.

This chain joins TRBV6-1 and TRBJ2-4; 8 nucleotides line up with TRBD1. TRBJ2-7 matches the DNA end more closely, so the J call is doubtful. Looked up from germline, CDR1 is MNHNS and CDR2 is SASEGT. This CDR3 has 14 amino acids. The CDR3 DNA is TGTGCCAGCAGGCTCGGACAGGGATCCTACGAGCAGTACTTC. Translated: CASRLGQGSYEQYF.

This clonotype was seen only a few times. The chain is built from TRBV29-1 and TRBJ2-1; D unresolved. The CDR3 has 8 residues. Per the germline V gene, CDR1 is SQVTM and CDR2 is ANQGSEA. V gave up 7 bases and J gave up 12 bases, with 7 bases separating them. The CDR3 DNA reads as TGCAGCGCCCTCGGGCAGTTCTTC. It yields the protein CSALGQFF.

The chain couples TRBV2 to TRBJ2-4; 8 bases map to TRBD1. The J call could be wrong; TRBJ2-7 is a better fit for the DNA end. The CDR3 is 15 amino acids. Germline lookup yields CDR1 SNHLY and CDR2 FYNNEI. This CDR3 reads CASSRDRGLSYEQYF. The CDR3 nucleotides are TGTGCCAGCAGCCGCGACAGGGGCCTCTCCTACGAGCAGTACTTC.

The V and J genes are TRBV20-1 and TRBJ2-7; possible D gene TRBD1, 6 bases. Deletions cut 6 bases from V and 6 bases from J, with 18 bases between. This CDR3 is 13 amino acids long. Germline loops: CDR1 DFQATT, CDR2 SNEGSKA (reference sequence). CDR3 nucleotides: TGCAGTGCGCCGGGACACCGGTCGGGCGAGCAGTACTTC. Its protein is CSAPGHRSGEQYF.

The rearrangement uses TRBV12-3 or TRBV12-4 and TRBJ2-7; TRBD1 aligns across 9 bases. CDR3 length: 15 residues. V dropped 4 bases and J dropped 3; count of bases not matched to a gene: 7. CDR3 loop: CASSSPVTGGYEQYF. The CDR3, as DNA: TGTGCCAGCAGTTCCCCTGTGACAGGGGGCTACGAGCAGTACTTC.

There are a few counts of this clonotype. As DNA, the CDR3 is TGTGCCAGCAGTTTCAGGGGCCTAACCGAGCAGTACTTC. This codes for CASSFRGLTEQYF. The chain has TRBV27 and TRBJ2-7; D might be TRBD1 (6 bases). The V and J ends lost 3 bases and 6 bases respectively, with 12 bases between them. This CDR3 has 13 amino acids. Germline V gene lookup returns CDR1 MNHEY and CDR2 SMNVEV (reference sequence).

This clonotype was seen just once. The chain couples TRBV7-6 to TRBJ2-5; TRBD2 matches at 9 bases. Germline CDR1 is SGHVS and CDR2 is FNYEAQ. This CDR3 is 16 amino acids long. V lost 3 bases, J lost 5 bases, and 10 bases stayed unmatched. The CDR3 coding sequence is TGTGCCAGCAGCTTGGGGGTTGCGGGAGGGAGCGAGACCCAGTACTTC. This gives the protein CASSLGVAGGSETQYF.

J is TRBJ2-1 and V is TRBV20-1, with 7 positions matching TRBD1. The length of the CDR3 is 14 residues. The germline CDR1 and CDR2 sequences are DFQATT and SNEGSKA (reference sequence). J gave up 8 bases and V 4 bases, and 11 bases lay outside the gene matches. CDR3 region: CSANTHVGGHEQFF. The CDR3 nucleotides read TGCAGTGCTAATACCCATGTAGGGGGCCATGAGCAGTTCTTC.

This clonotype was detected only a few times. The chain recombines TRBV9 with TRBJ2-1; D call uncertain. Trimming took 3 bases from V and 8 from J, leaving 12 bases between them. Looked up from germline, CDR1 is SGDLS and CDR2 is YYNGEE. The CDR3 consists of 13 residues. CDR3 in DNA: TGTGCCAGCAGCGCCTCTCCGTACTATGAGCAGTTCTTC. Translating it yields CASSASPYYEQFF.

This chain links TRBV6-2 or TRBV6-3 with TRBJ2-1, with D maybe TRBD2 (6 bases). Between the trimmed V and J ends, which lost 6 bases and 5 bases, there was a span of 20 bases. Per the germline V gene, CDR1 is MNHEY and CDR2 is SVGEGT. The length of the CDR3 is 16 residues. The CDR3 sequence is CASRISGGGLHNEQFF. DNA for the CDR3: TGTGCCAGCAGAATTAGCGGAGGTGGGTTACACAATGAGCAGTTCTTC.

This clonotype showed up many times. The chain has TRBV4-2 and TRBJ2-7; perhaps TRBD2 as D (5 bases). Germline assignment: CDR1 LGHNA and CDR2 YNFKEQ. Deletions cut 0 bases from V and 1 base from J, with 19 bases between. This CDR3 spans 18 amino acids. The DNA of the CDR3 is TGTGCCAGCAGCCAAGATCTTTTTGCTCTCCGCGGGTCCTACGAGCAGTACTTC. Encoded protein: CASSQDLFALRGSYEQYF.

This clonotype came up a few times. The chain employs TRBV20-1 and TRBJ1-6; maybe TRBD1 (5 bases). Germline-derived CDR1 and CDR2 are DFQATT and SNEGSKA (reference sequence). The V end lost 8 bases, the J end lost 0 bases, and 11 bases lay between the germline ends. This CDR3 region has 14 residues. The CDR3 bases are TGCAGTTCTAATGGGGGCTCCTATAATTCACCCCTCCACTTT. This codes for CSSNGGSYNSPLHF.

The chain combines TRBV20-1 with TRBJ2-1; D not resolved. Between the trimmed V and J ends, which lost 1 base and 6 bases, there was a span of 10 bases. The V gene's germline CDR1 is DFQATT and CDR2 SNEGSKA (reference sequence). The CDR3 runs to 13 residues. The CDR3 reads CSARAGLLNEQFF. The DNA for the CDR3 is TGCAGTGCTAGAGCGGGCCTCCTCAATGAGCAGTTCTTC.

The CDR3 DNA follows: TGTGCCAGCTCGCCTCCCACGACAGGGGCTAATGAAAAACTGTTTTTT. Protein: CASSPPTTGANEKLFF. The chain carries TRBV18 and TRBJ1-4; 8 bases match TRBD1. Trimming cost V 6 bases and J 3 bases; bases outside gene matches: 9. Germline V CDR1 and CDR2: KGHSH, LQKENI. This CDR3 spans 16 amino acids.

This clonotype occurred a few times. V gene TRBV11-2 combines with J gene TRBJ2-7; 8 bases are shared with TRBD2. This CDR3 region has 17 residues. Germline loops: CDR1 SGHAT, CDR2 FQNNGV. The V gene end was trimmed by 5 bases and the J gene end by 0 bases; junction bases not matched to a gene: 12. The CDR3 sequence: CASSPGDGGRYSYEQYF. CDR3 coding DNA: TGTGCCAGCAGCCCAGGTGATGGCGGGAGGTACTCCTACGAGCAGTACTTC.

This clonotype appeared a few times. The CDR3 protein is CASSHATAGTPGEGETQYF. In DNA, the CDR3 is TGTGCCAGCAGTCATGCAACCGCCGGGACTCCCGGGGAAGGGGAGACCCAGTACTTC. The rearrangement links TRBV27 to TRBJ2-5; TRBD2 is a possible D gene (6 bases). Between the trimmed V and J ends, which lost 5 bases and 5 bases, there was a span of 30 bases. The CDR3 is 19 amino acids. Germline values: CDR1 MNHEY, CDR2 SMNVEV (reference sequence).

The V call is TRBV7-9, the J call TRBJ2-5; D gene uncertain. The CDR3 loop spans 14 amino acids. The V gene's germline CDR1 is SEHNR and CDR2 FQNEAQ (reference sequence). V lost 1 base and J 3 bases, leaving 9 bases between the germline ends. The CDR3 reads CASSLGVEKETQYF. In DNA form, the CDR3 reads TGTGCCAGCAGCTTAGGGGTAGAAAAAGAGACCCAGTACTTC. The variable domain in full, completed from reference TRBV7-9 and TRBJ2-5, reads DTGVSQNPRHKITKRGQNVTFRCDPISEHNRLYWYRQTLGQGPEFLTYFQNEAQLEKSRLLSDRFSAERPKGSFSTLEIQRTEQGDSAMYLCASSLGVEKETQYFGPGTRLLVL.

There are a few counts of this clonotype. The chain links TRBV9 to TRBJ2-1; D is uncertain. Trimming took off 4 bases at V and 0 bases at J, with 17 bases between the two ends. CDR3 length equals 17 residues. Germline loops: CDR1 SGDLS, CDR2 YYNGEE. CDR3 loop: CASSSSHGVSSYNEQFF. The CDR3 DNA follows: TGTGCCAGCAGCTCATCCCATGGAGTCAGCTCCTACAATGAGCAGTTCTTC.

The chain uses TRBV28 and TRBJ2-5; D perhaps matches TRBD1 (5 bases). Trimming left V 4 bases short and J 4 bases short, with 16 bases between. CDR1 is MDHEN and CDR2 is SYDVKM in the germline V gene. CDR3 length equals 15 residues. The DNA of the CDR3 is TGTGCCAGCAGTTGGCCCCACTCAGGGTCAGAGACCCAGTACTTC. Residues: CASSWPHSGSETQYF. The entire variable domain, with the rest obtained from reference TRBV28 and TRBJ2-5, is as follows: DVKVTQSSRYLVKRTGEKVFLECVQDMDHENMFWYRQDPGLGLRLIYFSYDVKMKEKGDIPEGYSVSREKKERFSLILESASTNQTSMYLCASSWPHSGSETQYFGPGTRLLVL.

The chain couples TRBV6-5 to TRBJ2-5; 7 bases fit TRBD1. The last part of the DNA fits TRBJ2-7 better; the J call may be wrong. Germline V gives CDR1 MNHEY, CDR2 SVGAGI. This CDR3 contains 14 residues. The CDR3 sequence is CASSYLINRGEQYF. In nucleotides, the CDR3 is TGTGCCAGCAGCTACCTGATCAACAGGGGCGAGCAGTACTTC.

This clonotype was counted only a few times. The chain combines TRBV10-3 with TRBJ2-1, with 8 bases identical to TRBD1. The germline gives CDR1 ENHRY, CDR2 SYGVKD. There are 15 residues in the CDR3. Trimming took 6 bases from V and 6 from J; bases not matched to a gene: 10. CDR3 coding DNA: TGTGCCATCAGCTCAGGGGGCGGAGGGCTCAATGAGCAGTTCTTC. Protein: CAISSGGGGLNEQFF.